A selection of T cell receptor beta chains follows, all from one sample in a study of T cell repertoires in cytomegalovirus infection. These receptors have no known antigen. TCRdb analysed the reads with MiXCR anew, one entry per CDR3 protein. Here the sample spans roughly 570,000 distinct CDR3 sequences, under 45% being singletons. The sample here was cultured PBMCs, taken from culture after CMV antigen stimulation. Every receptor here comes from a human donor in good health (CMV status not recorded). Some clones in this sample may be carry-over from other donors' samples. CDR3s include the opening cysteine and the closing phenylalanine or tryptophan. A D gene is named only where the DNA matches it firmly. Size is stated for part of the rows, as once, few or many counts, or as a class when the clone is expanded.

v_call,d_call,clone_size,j_call,cdr3_nt,cdr3_aa
TRBV10-3,.,.,TRBJ1-6,TGTGCCATCAGTGAGTCCTTGGGGAGGGGGTATAATTCACCCCTCCACTTT,CAISESLGRGYNSPLHF
TRBV7-9,TRBD2,.,TRBJ2-5,TGTGCCAGCAGCTCGACTAGCGGGAGGGCCTTGGAGACCCAGTACTTC,CASSSTSGRALETQYF
TRBV7-2,.,many,TRBJ2-2,TGTGCCAGCAGCACCAATTCCTACACCGGGGAGCTGTTTTTT,CASSTNSYTGELFF
TRBV7-2,.,few,TRBJ2-5,TGTGCCAGCAGCCTGGCTGGGGGGACAGAGACCCAGTACTTC,CASSLAGGTETQYF
TRBV3-1,TRBD1,.,TRBJ1-2,TGTGCCAGCAGCCGAAGACAGGGATGGGTTGATGGCTACACCTTC,CASSRRQGWVDGYTF
TRBV2,.,few,TRBJ2-2,TGTGCCAGCAGTGAAGCAGGGCGTATCGTCGGGGAGCTGTTTTTT,CASSEAGRIVGELFF
TRBV29-1,TRBD2,.,TRBJ2-5,TGCAGCGTTGAAACTAGCGGCGAGACCCAGTACTTC,CSVETSGETQYF
TRBV6-1,.,.,TRBJ1-2,TGTGCCAGCAGTCAACGGGTGGGGCGTGGTAGCTACACCTTC,CASSQRVGRGSYTF
TRBV7-6,.,.,TRBJ1-5,TGTGCCAGCAGCTTAGGAACAGGGCCGAGCAATCAGCCCCAGCATTTT,CASSLGTGPSNQPQHF
TRBV12-5,.,.,TRBJ1-1,TGTGCTAGTGGTTTTAGCGGGGCAGCTTTCTTT,CASGFSGAAFF
TRBV12-3/TRBV12-4,.,.,TRBJ1-2,TGTGCCAGCAGTTTAGCGCTGGGAGGCTACACCTTC,CASSLALGGYTF
TRBV12-3/TRBV12-4,.,.,TRBJ2-3,TGTGCCAGCAGTCGAGGACAGAGGGGAAGCACAGATACGCAGTATTTT,CASSRGQRGSTDTQYF
TRBV7-2,TRBD1,.,TRBJ2-7,TGTGCCAGCAGTTACGACAGGGTAGTCGGCGAGCAGTACTTC,CASSYDRVVGEQYF
TRBV5-6,.,few,TRBJ1-6,TGTGCCAGCAGCTCACATCCCCAATCGGGACCCCTCCACTTT,CASSSHPQSGPLHF
TRBV20-1,.,.,TRBJ2-3,TGCAGTGCTACCGGAGGACGCTATACGCAGTATTTT,CSATGGRYTQYF
TRBV6-6,.,few,TRBJ2-7,TGTGCCAGCACCAAGTCCCTTGGCTACGAGCAGTACTTC,CASTKSLGYEQYF
TRBV7-6,TRBD2,.,TRBJ2-1,TGTGCCAGCAGCCGTCGAAGTGAGGGCGGGGGGAGGGGAGGGAATGAGCAGTTCTTC,CASSRRSEGGGRGGNEQFF
TRBV28,.,.,TRBJ1-5,TGTGCCAGCAGTTCTAGCGGGTATAGCAATCAGCCCCAGCATTTT,CASSSSGYSNQPQHF